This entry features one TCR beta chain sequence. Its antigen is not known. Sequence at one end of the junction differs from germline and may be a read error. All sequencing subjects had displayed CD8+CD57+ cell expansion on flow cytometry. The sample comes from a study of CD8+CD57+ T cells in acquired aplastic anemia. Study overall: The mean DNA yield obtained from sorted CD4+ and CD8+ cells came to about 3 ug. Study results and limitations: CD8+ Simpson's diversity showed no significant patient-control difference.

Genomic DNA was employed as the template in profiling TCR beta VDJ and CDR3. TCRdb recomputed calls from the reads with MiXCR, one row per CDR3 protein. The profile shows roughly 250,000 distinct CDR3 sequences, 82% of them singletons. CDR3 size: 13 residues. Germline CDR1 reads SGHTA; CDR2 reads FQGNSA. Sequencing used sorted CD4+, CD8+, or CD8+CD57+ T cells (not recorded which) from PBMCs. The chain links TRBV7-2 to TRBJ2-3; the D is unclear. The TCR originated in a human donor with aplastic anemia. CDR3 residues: CASSLAGRPATQF. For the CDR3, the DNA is TGTGCCAGCAGCTTAGCGGGAAGACCCGCTACGCAGTTT. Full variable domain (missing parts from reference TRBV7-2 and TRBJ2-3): GAGVSQSPSNKVTEKGKDVELRCDPISGHTALYWYRQSLGQGLEFLIYFQGNSAPDKSGLPSDRFSAERTGGSVSTLTIQRTQQEDSAVYLCASSLAGRPATQFGPGTRLTVL.